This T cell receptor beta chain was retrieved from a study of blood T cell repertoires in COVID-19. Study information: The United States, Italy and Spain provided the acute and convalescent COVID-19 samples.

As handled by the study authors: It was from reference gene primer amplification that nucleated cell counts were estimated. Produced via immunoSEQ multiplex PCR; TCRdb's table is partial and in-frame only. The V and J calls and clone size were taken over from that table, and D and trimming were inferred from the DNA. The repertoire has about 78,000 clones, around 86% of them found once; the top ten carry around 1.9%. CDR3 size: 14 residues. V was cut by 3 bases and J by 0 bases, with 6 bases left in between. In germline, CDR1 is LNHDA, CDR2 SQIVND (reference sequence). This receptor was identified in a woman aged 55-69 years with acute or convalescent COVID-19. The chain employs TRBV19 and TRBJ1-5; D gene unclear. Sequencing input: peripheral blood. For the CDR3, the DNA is TGTGCCAGTAGTATGCTCAGTAGCAATCAGCCCCAGCATTTT. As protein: CASSMLSSNQPQHF.